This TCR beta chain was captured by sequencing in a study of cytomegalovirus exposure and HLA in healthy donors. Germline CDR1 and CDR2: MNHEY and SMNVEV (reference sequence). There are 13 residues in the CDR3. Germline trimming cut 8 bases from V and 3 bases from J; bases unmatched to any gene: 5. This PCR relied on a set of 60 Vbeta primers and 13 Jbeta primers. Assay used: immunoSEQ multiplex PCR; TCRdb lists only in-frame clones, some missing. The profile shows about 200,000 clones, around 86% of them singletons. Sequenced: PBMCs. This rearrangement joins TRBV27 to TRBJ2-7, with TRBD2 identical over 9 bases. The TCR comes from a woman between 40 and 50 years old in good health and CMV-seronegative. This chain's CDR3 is CASASGEDYEQYF. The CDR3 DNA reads TGTGCCAGCGCTAGCGGGGAAGACTACGAGCAGTACTTC.